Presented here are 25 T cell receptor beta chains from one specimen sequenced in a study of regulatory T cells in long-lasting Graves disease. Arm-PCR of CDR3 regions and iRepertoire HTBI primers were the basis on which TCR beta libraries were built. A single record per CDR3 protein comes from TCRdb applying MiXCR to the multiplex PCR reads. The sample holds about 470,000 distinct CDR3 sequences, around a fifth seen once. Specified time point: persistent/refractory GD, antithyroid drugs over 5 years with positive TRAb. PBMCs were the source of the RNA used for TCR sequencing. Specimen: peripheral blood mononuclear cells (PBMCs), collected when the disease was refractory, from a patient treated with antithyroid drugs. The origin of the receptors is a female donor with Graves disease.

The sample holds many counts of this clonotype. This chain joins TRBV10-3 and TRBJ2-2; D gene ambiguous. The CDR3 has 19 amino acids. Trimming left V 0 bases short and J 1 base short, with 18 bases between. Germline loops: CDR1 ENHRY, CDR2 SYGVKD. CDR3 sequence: CAISESAGWRGLNTGELFF. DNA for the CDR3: TGTGCCATCAGTGAGTCAGCCGGTTGGCGCGGCCTGAACACCGGGGAGCTGTTTTTT.

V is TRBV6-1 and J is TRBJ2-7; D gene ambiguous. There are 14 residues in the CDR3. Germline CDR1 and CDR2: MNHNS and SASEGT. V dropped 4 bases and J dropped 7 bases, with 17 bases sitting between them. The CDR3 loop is CASSVRAPLGEQYF. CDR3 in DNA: TGTGCCAGCAGTGTACGAGCCCCACTTGGGGAGCAGTACTTC.

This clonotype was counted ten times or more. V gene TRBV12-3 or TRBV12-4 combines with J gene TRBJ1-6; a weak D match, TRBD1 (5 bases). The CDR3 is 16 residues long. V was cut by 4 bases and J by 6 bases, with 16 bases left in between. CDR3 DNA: TGTGCCAGCAGTTCCACCGGGACCACTGGTAATTCACCCCTCCACTTT. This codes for CASSSTGTTGNSPLHF.

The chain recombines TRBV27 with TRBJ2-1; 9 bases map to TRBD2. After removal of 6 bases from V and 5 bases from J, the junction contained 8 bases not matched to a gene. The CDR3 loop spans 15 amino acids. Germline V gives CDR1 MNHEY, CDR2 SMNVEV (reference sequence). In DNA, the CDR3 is TGTGCCAGCAGGCTCAGGCTAGCGGGAAACAATGAGCAGTTCTTC. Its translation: CASRLRLAGNNEQFF.

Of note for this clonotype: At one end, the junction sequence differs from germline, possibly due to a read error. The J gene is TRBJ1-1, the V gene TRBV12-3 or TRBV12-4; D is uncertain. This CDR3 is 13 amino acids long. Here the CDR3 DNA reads TGTGCCAGCAGTTTAATTCTGAACGCTGAAGCTTTCTTT. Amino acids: CASSLILNAEAFF.

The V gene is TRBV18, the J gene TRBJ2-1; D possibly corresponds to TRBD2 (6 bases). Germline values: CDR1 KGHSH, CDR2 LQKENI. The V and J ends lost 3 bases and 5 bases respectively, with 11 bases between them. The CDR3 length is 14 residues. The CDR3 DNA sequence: TGTGCCAGCTCACCGCCCCGACTAGACAATGAGCAGTTCTTC. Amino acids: CASSPPRLDNEQFF.

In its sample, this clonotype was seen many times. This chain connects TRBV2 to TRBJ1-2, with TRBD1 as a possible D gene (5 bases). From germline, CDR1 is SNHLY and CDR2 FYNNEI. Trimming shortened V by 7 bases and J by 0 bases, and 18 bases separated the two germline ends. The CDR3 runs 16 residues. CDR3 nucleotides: TGTGCCAGCACAACCGGGACTCTAGGAGCTAACTATGGCTACACCTTC. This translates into CASTTGTLGANYGYTF.

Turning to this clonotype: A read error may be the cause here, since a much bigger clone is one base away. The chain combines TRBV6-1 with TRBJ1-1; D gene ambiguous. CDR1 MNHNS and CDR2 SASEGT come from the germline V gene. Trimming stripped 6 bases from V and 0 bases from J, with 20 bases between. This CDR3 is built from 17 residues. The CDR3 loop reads CASSPTGRTPMNTEAFF. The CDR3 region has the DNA TGTGCCAGCAGCCCAACCGGTAGGACTCCCATGAACACTGAAGCTTTCTTT.

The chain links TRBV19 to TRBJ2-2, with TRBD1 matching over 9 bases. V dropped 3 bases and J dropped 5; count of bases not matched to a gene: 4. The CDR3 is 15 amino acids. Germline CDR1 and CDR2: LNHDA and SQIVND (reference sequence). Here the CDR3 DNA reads TGTGCCAGTAGTATTTCACAGGGGGCGACCGGGGAGCTGTTTTTT. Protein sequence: CASSISQGATGELFF.

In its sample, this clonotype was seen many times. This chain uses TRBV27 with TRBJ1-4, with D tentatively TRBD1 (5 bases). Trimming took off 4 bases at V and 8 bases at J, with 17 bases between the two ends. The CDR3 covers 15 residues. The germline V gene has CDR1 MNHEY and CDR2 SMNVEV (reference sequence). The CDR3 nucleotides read TGTGCCAGCAGTTCAAACCCTTATGGGGACGAAAAACTGTTTTTT. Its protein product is CASSSNPYGDEKLFF.

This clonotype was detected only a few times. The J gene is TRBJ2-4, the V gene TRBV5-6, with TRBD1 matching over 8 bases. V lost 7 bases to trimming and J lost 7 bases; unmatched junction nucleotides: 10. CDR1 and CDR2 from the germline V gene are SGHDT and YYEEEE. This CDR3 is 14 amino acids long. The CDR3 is CASSSRQGTNIQYF. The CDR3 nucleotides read TGTGCCAGCTCTTCCAGACAGGGGACTAACATTCAGTACTTC.

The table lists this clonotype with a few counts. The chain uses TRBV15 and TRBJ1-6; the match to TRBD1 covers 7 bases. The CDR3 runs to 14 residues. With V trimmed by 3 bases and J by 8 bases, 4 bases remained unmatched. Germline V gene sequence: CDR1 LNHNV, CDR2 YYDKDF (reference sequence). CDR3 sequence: CATSSRGEDSPLHF. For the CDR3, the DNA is TGTGCCACCAGCAGCAGGGGGGAGGATTCACCCCTCCACTTT. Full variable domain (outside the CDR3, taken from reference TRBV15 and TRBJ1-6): DAMVIQNPRYQVTQFGKPVTLSCSQTLNHNVMYWYQQKSSQAPKLLFHYYDKDFNNEADTPDNFQSRRPNTSFCFLDIRSPGLGDTAMYLCATSSRGEDSPLHFGNGTRLTVT.

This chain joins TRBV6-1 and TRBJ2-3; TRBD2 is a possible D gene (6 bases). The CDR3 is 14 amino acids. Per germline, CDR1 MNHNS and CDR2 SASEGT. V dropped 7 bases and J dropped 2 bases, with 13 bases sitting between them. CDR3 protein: CASISGLPTDTQYF. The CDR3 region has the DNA TGTGCCAGCATTAGCGGACTTCCCACAGATACGCAGTATTTT.

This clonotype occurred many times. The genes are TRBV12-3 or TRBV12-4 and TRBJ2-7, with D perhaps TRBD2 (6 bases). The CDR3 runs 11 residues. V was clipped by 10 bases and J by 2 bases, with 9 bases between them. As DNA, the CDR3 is TGTGCCACCGGGGGACCCTACGAGCAGTACTTC. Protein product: CATGGPYEQYF.

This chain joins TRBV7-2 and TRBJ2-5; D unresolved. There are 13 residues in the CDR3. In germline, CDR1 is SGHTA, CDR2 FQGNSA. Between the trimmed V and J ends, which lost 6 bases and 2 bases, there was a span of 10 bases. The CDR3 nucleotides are TGTGCCAGCAGGTGGACCCTACAAGAGACCCAGTACTTC. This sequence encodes CASRWTLQETQYF.

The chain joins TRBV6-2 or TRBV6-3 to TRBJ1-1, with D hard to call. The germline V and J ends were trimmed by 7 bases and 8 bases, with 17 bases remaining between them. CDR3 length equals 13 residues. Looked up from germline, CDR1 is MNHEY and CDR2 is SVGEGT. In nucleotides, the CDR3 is TGTGCCAGCATCCTCGCAGAGGGTTTAGAAGCTTTCTTT. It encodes CASILAEGLEAFF.

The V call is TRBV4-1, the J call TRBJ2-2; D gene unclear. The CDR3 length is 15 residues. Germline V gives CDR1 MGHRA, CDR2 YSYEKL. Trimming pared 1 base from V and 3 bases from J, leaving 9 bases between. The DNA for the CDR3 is TGCGCCAGCAGCCAAGGTGTAAGGCACACCGGGGAGCTGTTTTTT. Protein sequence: CASSQGVRHTGELFF.

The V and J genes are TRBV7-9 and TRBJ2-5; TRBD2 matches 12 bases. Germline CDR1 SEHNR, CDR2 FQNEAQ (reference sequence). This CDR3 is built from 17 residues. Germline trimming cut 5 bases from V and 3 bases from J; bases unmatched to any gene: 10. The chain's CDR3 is CASSARRLAGVEETQYF. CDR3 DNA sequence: TGTGCCAGCAGCGCGCGACGACTAGCGGGGGTCGAAGAGACCCAGTACTTC.

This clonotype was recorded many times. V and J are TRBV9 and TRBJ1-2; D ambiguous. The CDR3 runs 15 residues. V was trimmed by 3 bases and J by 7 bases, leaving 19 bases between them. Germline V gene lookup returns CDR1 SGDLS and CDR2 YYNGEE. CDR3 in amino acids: CASSGSTGEVFGYTF. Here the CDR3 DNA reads TGTGCCAGCAGCGGGTCAACCGGCGAGGTATTTGGCTACACCTTC.

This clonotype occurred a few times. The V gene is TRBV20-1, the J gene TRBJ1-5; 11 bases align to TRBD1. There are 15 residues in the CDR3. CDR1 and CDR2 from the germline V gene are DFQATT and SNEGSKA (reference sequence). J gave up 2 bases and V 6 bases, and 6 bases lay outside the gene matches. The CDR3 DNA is TGCAGTGCAACCGGACAGGGGGCCGGCAATCAGCCCCAGCATTTT. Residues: CSATGQGAGNQPQHF.

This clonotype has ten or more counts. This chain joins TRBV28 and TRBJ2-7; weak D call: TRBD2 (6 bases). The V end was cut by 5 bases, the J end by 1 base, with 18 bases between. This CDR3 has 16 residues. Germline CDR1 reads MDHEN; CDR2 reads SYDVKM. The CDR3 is CASSLLAEGPSYEQYF. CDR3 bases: TGTGCCAGCAGTCTCTTAGCGGAGGGACCTTCCTACGAGCAGTACTTC.

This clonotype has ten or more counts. CDR3 sequence: CASSYEDNHEAFF. CDR3 in DNA: TGTGCCAGCAGTTATGAAGACAACCACGAAGCTTTCTTT. The rearrangement joins TRBV6-5 to TRBJ1-1; the D is unclear. CDR1 and CDR2 from the germline V gene are MNHEY and SVGAGI. V shed 3 bases and J shed 8 bases, with 13 bases lying between them. The CDR3 has 13 residues.

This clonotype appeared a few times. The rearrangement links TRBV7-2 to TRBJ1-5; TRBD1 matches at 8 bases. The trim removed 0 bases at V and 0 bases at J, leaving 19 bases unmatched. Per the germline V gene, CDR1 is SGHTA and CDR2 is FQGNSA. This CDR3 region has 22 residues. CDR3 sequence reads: CASSLAKGVIDRGENSNQPQHF. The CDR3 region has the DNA TGTGCCAGCAGCTTAGCGAAAGGGGTTATAGACAGGGGCGAAAATAGCAATCAGCCCCAGCATTTT. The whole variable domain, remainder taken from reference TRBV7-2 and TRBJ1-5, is GAGVSQSPSNKVTEKGKDVELRCDPISGHTALYWYRQSLGQGLEFLIYFQGNSAPDKSGLPSDRFSAERTGGSVSTLTIQRTQQEDSAVYLCASSLAKGVIDRGENSNQPQHFGDGTRLSIL.

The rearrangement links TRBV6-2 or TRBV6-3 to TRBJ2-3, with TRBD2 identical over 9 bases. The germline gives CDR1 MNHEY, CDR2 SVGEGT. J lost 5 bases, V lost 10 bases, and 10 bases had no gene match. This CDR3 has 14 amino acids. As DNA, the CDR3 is TGTGCCATCAAAGGCGGGAGGGCCCTAGATACGCAGTATTTT. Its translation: CAIKGGRALDTQYF.

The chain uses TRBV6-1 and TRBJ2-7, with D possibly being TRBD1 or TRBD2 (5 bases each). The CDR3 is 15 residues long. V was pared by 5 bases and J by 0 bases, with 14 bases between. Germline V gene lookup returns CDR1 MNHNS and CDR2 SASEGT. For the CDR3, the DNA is TGTGCCAGCAGTCCGCCGGCAGGGAGCTCCTACGAGCAGTACTTC. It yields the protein CASSPPAGSSYEQYF.